This TCR beta chain was observed in a study of type 1 regulatory T cells. Background on the study: An in vitro protocol generated T-allo10, a Tr1-enriched, alloantigen-specific CD4 T cell product.

Broader study findings: Tr1 cells had a more restricted TCR repertoire than non-Tr1 cells.

TCRdb re-called the reads with MiXCR, one entry per CDR3 protein. Among roughly 71,000 distinct CDR3 sequences listed, about a fifth were seen once. This clonotype was seen ten or more times. Its target is unknown. The germline gives CDR1 MNHEY, CDR2 SMNVEV (reference sequence). CDR3 length: 15 residues. Trimming cost V 0 bases and J 1 base, with 7 bases left between them. The specimen sequenced was cultured type 1 regulatory T (Tr1) cells, either the whole culture or a sorted fraction (not recorded which). The TCR sequence derives from a human donor in good health. The V and J genes are TRBV27 and TRBJ1-3; D unresolved. The DNA for the CDR3 is TGTGCCAGCAGTTTATCGAGAGGTTCTGGAAACACCATATATTTT. Amino acid sequence: CASSLSRGSGNTIYF.